This T cell receptor beta chain was documented in a study of CD8+CD57+ T cells in acquired aplastic anemia. Using genomic DNA as the template, TCR beta VDJ and CDR3 profiling was carried out. In TCRdb, the reads were re-called with MiXCR into one record per CDR3 protein. The repertoire holds 450,000 to 550,000 distinct CDR3 sequences, with 25% to 40% as singletons. Unmatched junction bases numbered 10, after V lost 7 bases and J lost 6 bases. From germline, CDR1 is MNHNS and CDR2 SASEGT. The CDR3 extends over 14 amino acids. Individuals selected for sequencing had exhibited CD8+CD57+ cell expansion on flow cytometry. This clonotype was observed a few times.

The chain recombines TRBV6-1 with TRBJ2-7; 9 bases are a match to TRBD2. Sequencing was done on a sample of sorted CD4+, CD8+, or CD8+CD57+ T cells (not recorded which) from PBMCs. The clonotype was recovered from a human donor with aplastic anemia. CDR3 amino acids: CASTSGASGAEQYF. The CDR3 bases are TGTGCCAGCACGTCTGGGGCTAGCGGGGCCGAGCAGTACTTC.